Shown below are 29 T cell receptor beta chains from a single sample sequenced in a study of patients and donors after allogeneic stem cell transplantation. From the RT-PCR reads, TCRdb called clonotypes with MiXCR, one entry per CDR3 protein. The table lists roughly 960,000 distinct CDR3 sequences, more than 15% of them singletons. What was sequenced was blood, either unsorted or a sorted T cell fraction (not recorded which). These receptors came from a human donor who was either an allogeneic HSCT recipient or a stem cell or donor lymphocyte infusion donor (not recorded which). It is not recorded whose cells these are; they may come from a transplant donor.

In its sample, this clonotype was seen a few times. The chain uses TRBV12-3 or TRBV12-4 and TRBJ2-7; D is perhaps TRBD2 (6 bases). The CDR3 runs to 15 residues. With 1 base removed from V and 3 bases from J, the gap between germline ends came to 13 bases. This chain's CDR3 is CASSLGRGIIYEQYF. Here the CDR3 DNA reads TGTGCCAGCAGTTTAGGGAGGGGAATCATCTACGAGCAGTACTTC.

This clonotype was seen many times. The gene calls are TRBV5-8 and TRBJ1-1; D unresolved. The CDR3 totals 14 residues. Germline CDR1 reads SGHTS; CDR2 reads YDEGEE. The V end lost 1 base, the J end lost 0 bases, and 7 bases lay between the germline ends. This chain's CDR3 is CASSLTHLNTEAFF. Here the CDR3 DNA reads TGTGCCAGCAGCTTGACCCACCTGAACACTGAAGCTTTCTTT. Complete variable domain (other parts from reference TRBV5-8 and TRBJ1-1): EAGVTQSPTHLIKTRGQQATLRCSPISGHTSVYWYQQALGLGLQFLLWYDEGEERNRGNFPPRFSGRQFPNYSSELNVNALELEDSALYLCASSLTHLNTEAFFGQGTRLTVV.

The V call is TRBV20-1, the J call TRBJ2-1; tentatively, D is TRBD1 or TRBD2 (5 bases each). Germline V gene data show CDR1 as DFQATT and CDR2 as SNEGSKA (reference sequence). The CDR3 contains 11 residues. V lost 3 bases, J lost 8 bases, and 8 bases lay in between. The CDR3 nucleotides are TGCAGTGCTAGTTTGGGGGATGAGCAGTTCTTC. This sequence encodes CSASLGDEQFF.

The chain recombines TRBV10-3 with TRBJ1-1, with D perhaps matching TRBD1 (6 bases). This CDR3 comprises 14 residues. Germline values: CDR1 ENHRY, CDR2 SYGVKD. V gave up 4 bases and J gave up 4 bases, with 13 bases separating them. The CDR3 coding sequence is TGTGCCATCAGTGGGGGGCGCGGGGGCACTGAAGCTTTCTTT. Translated: CAISGGRGGTEAFF.

The table lists this clonotype with a few counts. The genes are TRBV5-1 and TRBJ2-7; weak D call: TRBD1 (6 bases). The V end lost 4 bases, the J end lost 3 bases, and 14 bases lay between the germline ends. The CDR3 consists of 14 residues. Germline assignment: CDR1 SGHRS and CDR2 YFSETQ. The DNA for the CDR3 is TGCGCCAGCAGCACTACAGGGCCTAGCTACGAGCAGTACTTC. Amino acid sequence: CASSTTGPSYEQYF.

This chain uses TRBV6-4 with TRBJ2-3, with D unclear. CDR1 and CDR2 from the germline V gene are MRHNA and SNTAGT. Trimming shortened V by 3 bases and J by 4 bases, and 11 bases separated the two germline ends. The CDR3 totals 14 residues. The CDR3 sequence is CASSEGQLADTQYF. The CDR3 nucleotides read TGTGCCAGCAGTGAAGGCCAGCTGGCAGATACGCAGTATTTT.

The V and J genes are TRBV29-1 and TRBJ2-1; the D gene is possibly TRBD1 (6 bases). Trimming cost V 7 bases and J 7 bases, with 20 bases left between them. Looked up from germline, CDR1 is SQVTM and CDR2 is ANQGSEA. The CDR3 is 14 residues long. The CDR3 region is CSAADTQGWNEQFF. CDR3 sequence (DNA): TGCAGCGCCGCGGACACACAGGGTTGGAATGAGCAGTTCTTC.

This clonotype was seen more than once but under ten times. V and J are TRBV6-1 and TRBJ1-1, with 9 bases that match TRBD1. The CDR3 sequence is 15 residues long. Germline values: CDR1 MNHNS, CDR2 SASEGT. The trim removed 5 bases at V and 5 bases at J, leaving 9 bases unmatched. The CDR3, as DNA: TGTGCCAGCAGTAACACCTACAGGGGGCGAACTGAAGCTTTCTTT. Translating it yields CASSNTYRGRTEAFF.

The rearrangement links TRBV7-2 to TRBJ2-5; 8 nucleotides agree with TRBD1. The V and J ends lost 4 bases and 2 bases, in that order; junction bases with no gene match: 9. CDR3 length: 16 amino acids. Germline CDR1 reads SGHTA; CDR2 reads FQGNSA. Here the CDR3 reads CASSYNRGSVQETQYF. The DNA of the CDR3 is TGTGCCAGCAGCTATAACAGGGGGAGCGTACAAGAGACCCAGTACTTC.

The chain uses TRBV6-5 and TRBJ1-1; 12 bases line up with TRBD1. V was clipped by 4 bases and J by 2 bases; unmatched bases: 11. Germline CDR1 reads MNHEY; CDR2 reads SVGAGI. This CDR3 comprises 18 residues. CDR3 residues: CASSSPGQGAIVNTEAFF. CDR3 DNA sequence: TGTGCCAGCAGTTCCCCGGGACAGGGGGCTATCGTTAACACTGAAGCTTTCTTT.

This clonotype was seen a few times. The genes are TRBV7-3 and TRBJ1-2; no reliable D call. Germline V lookup: CDR1 SGHTA, CDR2 FQGTGA. V lost 1 base, J lost 2 bases, and 11 bases lay in between. This CDR3 comprises 15 residues. CDR3 residues: CASSLRRVVNYGYTF. The CDR3 DNA sequence: TGTGCCAGCAGCTTAAGGAGGGTGGTGAACTATGGCTACACCTTC.

This clonotype was seen a few times. V is TRBV3-1 and J is TRBJ1-2; perhaps TRBD1 as D (5 bases). Trimming cost V 7 bases and J 6 bases, with 21 bases left between them. This CDR3 spans 15 amino acids. Germline CDR1 and CDR2: LGHDT and YNNKEL (reference sequence). This CDR3 is CASNHGGRGKNGYTF. In DNA, the CDR3 is TGTGCCAGCAACCACGGAGGGAGGGGTAAGAATGGCTACACCTTC.

This clonotype was detected a few times. The V call is TRBV7-2, the J call TRBJ2-5, with D perhaps TRBD2 (6 bases). V shed 5 bases and J shed 4 bases, with 17 bases lying between them. Germline CDR1 and CDR2: SGHTA and FQGNSA. This CDR3 contains 15 residues. CDR3 protein: CASSPGTRGAETQYF. CDR3 coding DNA: TGTGCCAGCAGCCCCGGGACTCGGGGAGCAGAGACCCAGTACTTC.

The rearrangement links TRBV7-6 to TRBJ2-2, with 12 bases fitting TRBD1. V shed 5 bases, J shed 7 bases, and the junction held 8 bases outside the gene matches. This CDR3 is 16 amino acids long. The germline V gene encodes CDR1 SGHVS and CDR2 FNYEAQ. The CDR3 here is CASSAPGQGAFGELFF. The DNA for the CDR3 is TGTGCCAGCAGCGCACCGGGACAGGGGGCCTTCGGGGAGCTGTTTTTT.

This chain connects TRBV20-1 to TRBJ2-3; 10 nucleotides agree with TRBD1. V was clipped by 5 bases and J by 3 bases; unmatched bases: 8. The germline CDR1 and CDR2 sequences are DFQATT and SNEGSKA (reference sequence). CDR3 length equals 15 residues. DNA for the CDR3: TGCAGTGCTGGGGGGGGACAGGGGATTACAGATACGCAGTATTTT. It yields the protein CSAGGGQGITDTQYF.

The V and J genes are TRBV5-1 and TRBJ2-6; D gene unclear. Per germline, CDR1 SGHRS and CDR2 YFSETQ. This CDR3 is built from 18 residues. The V and J ends lost 3 bases and 0 bases respectively, with 16 bases between them. CDR3 sequence (DNA): TGCGCCAGCAGCTCCCGCCCCTGGGTCACCTCTGGGGCCAACGTCCTGACTTTC. Encoded protein: CASSSRPWVTSGANVLTF.

This chain uses TRBV7-9 with TRBJ2-1; D possibly corresponds to TRBD1 (6 bases). This CDR3 region has 15 residues. V lost 7 bases and J lost 4, with 17 bases in between. Looked up from germline, CDR1 is SEHNR and CDR2 is FQNEAQ (reference sequence). The CDR3: CASILRQAPYNEQFF. The CDR3, as DNA: TGTGCCAGCATCCTAAGACAGGCCCCATACAATGAGCAGTTCTTC.

On this clonotype itself: This likely stems from a read error, as it lies one base from a far larger clone. J is TRBJ2-7 and V is TRBV7-9; 9 bases are shared with TRBD1. The CDR3 extends over 14 amino acids. Trimming removed 6 bases from V and 1 base from J; junction bases left unmatched: 4. The germline V gene encodes CDR1 SEHNR and CDR2 FQNEAQ (reference sequence). CDR3 sequence (DNA): TGTGCCAGCAGTCACGGGACAGGGTCCTACGAGCAGTACTTC. It is translated as CASSHGTGSYEQYF.

This clonotype was observed a handful of times. V usage is TRBV5-1 and J usage is TRBJ2-5; 7 bases map to TRBD2. V lost 2 bases and J lost 5; bases outside the gene matches: 12. Per germline, CDR1 SGHRS and CDR2 YFSETQ. There are 16 residues in the CDR3. The CDR3 coding sequence is TGCGCCAGCAGCTTCCTACCCCGGGAGGCCGGGGAGACCCAGTACTTC. Translated: CASSFLPREAGETQYF.

This clonotype was recorded a few times. This sequence joins TRBV6-1 and TRBJ1-2; 10 bases are a match to TRBD1. The CDR3 has 14 amino acids. V gave up 6 bases and J gave up 3 bases; unmatched junction bases: 4. CDR1 is MNHNS, CDR2 SASEGT, per germline. The CDR3: CASRQGQGYYGYTF. CDR3 DNA: TGTGCCAGCAGGCAGGGACAGGGGTACTATGGCTACACCTTC.

This clonotype was recorded a few times. The gene calls are TRBV3-1 and TRBJ1-1; 10 positions agree with TRBD1. The CDR3 is 14 amino acids. V was clipped by 6 bases and J by 5 bases; unmatched bases: 6. CDR1 and CDR2 from the germline V gene are LGHDT and YNNKEL (reference sequence). CDR3 bases: TGTGCCAGCAGACGGACAGGGGGTTTTACTGAAGCTTTCTTT. Protein: CASRRTGGFTEAFF.

This clonotype was seen a handful of times. V is TRBV4-1 and J is TRBJ2-7; 9 bases fit TRBD2. CDR3 size: 13 residues. J was trimmed by 6 bases and V by 4 bases; bases with no gene match: 4. Germline assignment: CDR1 MGHRA and CDR2 YSYEKL. This chain's CDR3 is CASSRGLASEQYF. The DNA of the CDR3 is TGCGCCAGCAGCCGGGGACTAGCCAGCGAGCAGTACTTC.

This clonotype was seen a few times. The chain links TRBV20-1 to TRBJ2-5; 13 bases line up with TRBD2. This CDR3 comprises 13 residues. Per germline, CDR1 DFQATT and CDR2 SNEGSKA (reference sequence). The CDR3 protein is CSRTSGSGETQYF. In DNA form, the CDR3 reads TGCAGCCGGACTAGCGGGAGTGGGGAGACCCAGTACTTC.

This clonotype was counted only a few times. CDR3 residues: CASQRYGKPDTQYF. The CDR3 nucleotides are TGTGCCAGCCAAAGGTACGGAAAACCGGATACGCAGTATTTT. V and J are TRBV5-8 and TRBJ2-3; D is unclear. The CDR3 is 14 amino acids. Per the germline V gene, CDR1 is SGHTS and CDR2 is YDEGEE. The germline V and J ends were trimmed by 7 bases and 6 bases, with 18 bases remaining between them.

This clonotype appeared a few times. The V gene is TRBV29-1, the J gene TRBJ1-4; TRBD1 matches 10 bases. The CDR3 spans 15 residues. With 1 base clipped from V and 7 bases from J, the junction kept 6 bases outside the gene matches. The germline V gene encodes CDR1 SQVTM and CDR2 ANQGSEA. CDR3 coding DNA: TGCAGCGTTGAAGCCCTGGGACAGGGGACTGAAAAACTGTTTTTT. Translation gives CSVEALGQGTEKLFF.

This clonotype has only a few counts. This rearrangement joins TRBV7-8 to TRBJ2-5; D call uncertain. The CDR3 has 15 residues. The germline V gene encodes CDR1 SGHVS and CDR2 FQNEAQ. Trimming stripped 2 bases from V and 1 base from J, with 11 bases between. The CDR3 here is CASSLFRSLQETQYF. CDR3 DNA: TGTGCCAGCAGCTTATTCCGGAGCCTCCAAGAGACCCAGTACTTC.

This clonotype turned up a few times. The V gene is TRBV20-1, the J gene TRBJ1-2; 8 positions agree with TRBD1. The V gene end was trimmed by 5 bases and the J gene end by 8 bases; junction bases not matched to a gene: 7. Germline CDR1 and CDR2: DFQATT and SNEGSKA (reference sequence). The CDR3 totals 12 residues. The CDR3 region is CSAADRERGYTF. For the CDR3, the DNA is TGCAGTGCTGCGGACAGGGAAAGAGGCTACACCTTC.

This clonotype was observed a few times. The V gene is TRBV27, the J gene TRBJ1-6; D is possibly TRBD1 (5 bases). Per germline, CDR1 MNHEY and CDR2 SMNVEV (reference sequence). The V end lost 3 bases, the J end lost 7 bases, and 16 bases lay between the germline ends. The CDR3 totals 16 residues. In nucleotides, the CDR3 is TGTGCCAGCAGTTTCAACATCGACAGCGGAAATTCACCCCTCCACTTT. Protein: CASSFNIDSGNSPLHF.

There are a few counts of this clonotype. The J gene is TRBJ2-7, the V gene TRBV20-1, with 12 nucleotides matching TRBD2. Germline lookup yields CDR1 DFQATT and CDR2 SNEGSKA (reference sequence). This CDR3 contains 14 residues. Trimming took 3 bases from V and 7 from J; bases not matched to a gene: 7. The CDR3 loop reads CSASFLAGGQEQYF. Here the CDR3 DNA reads TGCAGTGCTAGTTTCCTAGCGGGGGGGCAGGAGCAGTACTTC.